The TCR beta chain under discussion was sequenced for a study of shared clonotypes between healthy human individuals. Study-level background: The cohort comprised a couple of women and a few men. Their ages spanned 18 to 49 years.

Genomic DNA of unsorted samples came from 85 million to 90 million PBMCs. The table came from immunoSEQ multiplex PCR; TCRdb's copy has only in-frame clones and leaves some out. The sample carries about 510,000 clones, about 80% recorded once. Study results and limitations: Enrolling few donors narrowed the genetic and exposure-history diversity that was represented.

The sample holds one count of this clone. What it binds is unknown. The germline gives CDR1 SGHTA, CDR2 FQGTGA. After removal of 5 bases from V and 3 bases from J, the junction contained 12 bases not matched to a gene. CDR3 length equals 17 residues. Source material: PBMCs. V is TRBV7-3 and J is TRBJ2-5, with 10 bases fitting TRBD2. This receptor was identified in a woman aged 40 to 50 in good health. Some clones in this sample may be carry-over from other donors' samples. For the CDR3, the DNA is TGTGCCAGCAGCCCCCAGGGGGTAGCGGGAGGCAAAGAGACCCAGTACTTC. As protein: CASSPQGVAGGKETQYF.